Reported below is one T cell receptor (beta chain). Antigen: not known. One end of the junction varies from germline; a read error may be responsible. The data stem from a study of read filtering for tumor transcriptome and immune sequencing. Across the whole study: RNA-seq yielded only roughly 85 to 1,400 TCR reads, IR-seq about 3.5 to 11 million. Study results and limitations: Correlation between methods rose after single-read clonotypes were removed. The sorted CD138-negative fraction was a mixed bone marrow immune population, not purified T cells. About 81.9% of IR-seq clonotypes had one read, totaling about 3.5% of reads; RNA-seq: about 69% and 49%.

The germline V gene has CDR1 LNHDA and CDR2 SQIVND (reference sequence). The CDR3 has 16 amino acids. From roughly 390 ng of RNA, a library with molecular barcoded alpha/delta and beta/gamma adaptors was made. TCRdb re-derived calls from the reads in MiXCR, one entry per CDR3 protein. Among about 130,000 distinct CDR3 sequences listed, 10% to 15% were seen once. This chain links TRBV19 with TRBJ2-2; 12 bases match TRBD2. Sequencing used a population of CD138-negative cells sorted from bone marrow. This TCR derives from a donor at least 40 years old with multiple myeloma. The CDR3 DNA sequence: TGTGCCAGTAGCCAGACTAGCGGGGGAAACACCGGGGTGCTGTTTTTT. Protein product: CASSQTSGGNTGVLFF.